This is a list of T cell receptor beta chains from one sample in a study of response to subunit inactivated influenza vaccine. TCRdb reprocessed the RT-PCR reads with MiXCR, giving one entry per CDR3 protein. The profile shows hundreds of thousands of distinct CDR3 sequences, about 11% of them singletons. The sample in question was PBMCs from blood, obtained on the day of vaccination. The receptors were sampled from a man in his forties or fifties who received an inactivated influenza vaccine. Each CDR3 is given with its conserved first and last residue. The D gene is left open where the match is weak. A clone size is listed for some rows: how often the clone was seen (once, few, many), or a class if it is expanded.

j_call	d_call	v_call	clone_size	cdr3_nt	cdr3_aa
TRBJ2-7	NA	TRBV6-1	few	TGTGCCAGCAGTACCCCCTCCACTGGCTACGAGCAGTACTTC	CASSTPSTGYEQYF
TRBJ2-3	NA	TRBV2	few	TGTGCCAGCAGTTTTTCCCGGTCCACAGATACGCAGTATTTT	CASSFSRSTDTQYF
TRBJ2-1	TRBD2	TRBV7-9	few	TGTGCCAGCAGTTTAGCGGGGGTGCTTAATGAGCAGTTCTTC	CASSLAGVLNEQFF
TRBJ2-5	TRBD2	TRBV6-1	many	TGTGCCAGCACCGCCGGGACGGGAGGGACCCAGTACTTC	CASTAGTGGTQYF
TRBJ2-2	TRBD2	TRBV3-1	few	TGTGCCAGCAGCCCCTCGGGACTAGCGGGGCTAAGGAACACCGGGGAGCTGTTTTTT	CASSPSGLAGLRNTGELFF
TRBJ1-6	NA	TRBV27	NA	TGTGCCAGCAGTGACGGCCATTCACCCCTCCACTTT	CASSDGHSPLHF
TRBJ1-5	NA	TRBV4-1	many	TGCGCCAGCAGCCAAGGGACAGATTATCAGCCCCAGCATTTT	CASSQGTDYQPQHF
TRBJ2-3	NA	TRBV7-9	NA	TGTGCCAGCAGCAAGGACCCGCCAGATACGCAGTATTTT	CASSKDPPDTQYF
TRBJ2-7	TRBD1	TRBV19	many	TGTGCCAGTAGTATCGGGGGACAGGACTACTACGAGCAGTACTTC	CASSIGGQDYYEQYF
TRBJ2-7	TRBD2	TRBV20-1	NA	TGCAGTGCTAGAGCGGCTAGCGGGGGGTACGAGCAGTACTTC	CSARAASGGYEQYF
TRBJ2-3	NA	TRBV29-1	few	TGCAGCGTTGAAGCAGGCCCCAGCACAGATACGCAGTATTTT	CSVEAGPSTDTQYF
TRBJ1-1	TRBD1	TRBV11-2	NA	TGTGCCAGCAGCCCGAGGATCCCCCTGCTTGACAGGGGCACTGAAGCTTTCTTT	CASSPRIPLLDRGTEAFF
TRBJ2-2	TRBD2	TRBV4-3	few	TGCGCCAGCAGCCAATCCGGGACTAGAGGCGGGGAGCTGTTTTTT	CASSQSGTRGGELFF
TRBJ1-4	NA	TRBV5-1	NA	TGCGCCAGCAGCTTGGCCGGGGGCCCTAATGAAAAACTGTTTTTT	CASSLAGGPNEKLFF
TRBJ2-5	TRBD1	TRBV28	NA	TGTGCCAGCAATACAGGGGGCGGTGGGCAAGAGACCCAGTACTTC	CASNTGGGGQETQYF
TRBJ2-1	NA	TRBV24-1	many	TGTGCCACCAGTGATTTTCAAGCCGATGAGCAGTTCTTC	CATSDFQADEQFF
TRBJ2-1	TRBD2	TRBV20-1	many	TGCAGTGCTCGGTCCGGGACTACCTTTTACAATGAGCAGTTCTTC	CSARSGTTFYNEQFF
TRBJ2-1	TRBD2	TRBV7-8	NA	TGTGCCAGCAGCTTTAACTCAGCGGGGAGGGAGTTCTTC	CASSFNSAGREFF
TRBJ2-3	TRBD1	TRBV18	NA	TGTGCCAGCTCAGCACTAACAGGGGCGGATACGCAGTATTTT	CASSALTGADTQYF
TRBJ2-5	NA	TRBV20-1	NA	TGCAGTGCTATCACCCTTGGGGAGACCCAGTACTTC	CSAITLGETQYF
TRBJ1-5	NA	TRBV3-1	NA	TGTGCCAGCAGCCACGACGTAAGTCAGAGTCAGCCCCAGCATTTT	CASSHDVSQSQPQHF
TRBJ2-1	TRBD2	TRBV5-1	NA	TGCGCCAGCAGCTTGGCCGGCGCGGGAGGGAACAATGAGCAGTTCTTC	CASSLAGAGGNNEQFF
TRBJ1-2	TRBD1	TRBV7-9	NA	TGTGCCAGCAGCTTAGGGGACAGTTACCTCTATGGCTACACCTTC	CASSLGDSYLYGYTF
TRBJ1-2	NA	TRBV7-9	few	TGTGCCAGCAGCTTAACAGCAGCCAATGGCTACACCTTC	CASSLTAANGYTF
TRBJ2-7	NA	TRBV4-3	NA	TGCGCCAGCAGCCAAGATTATAAGGGGCACAAAACCTACGAGCAGTACTTC	CASSQDYKGHKTYEQYF
TRBJ2-5	NA	TRBV12-3/TRBV12-4	NA	TGTGCCAGCACCTCTTATGGGGTCCAAGAGACCCAGTACTTC	CASTSYGVQETQYF
TRBJ2-1	NA	TRBV12-3/TRBV12-4	NA	TGTGCCAGCAGTTTAGGTTCTCTAGGCAGGCAGTTCTTC	CASSLGSLGRQFF
TRBJ2-3	NA	TRBV15	NA	TGTGCCACCAGCAGAGATCGGGCTAGCATTGGAGATACGCAGTATTTT	CATSRDRASIGDTQYF
TRBJ2-1	NA	TRBV4-1	NA	TGCGCCAGCAGCCAGGACCCCAACTACAATGAGCAGTTCTTC	CASSQDPNYNEQFF
TRBJ2-1	TRBD2	TRBV28	NA	TGTGCCAGCAGTAAGCGGGGCATCTACAATGAGCAGTTCTTC	CASSKRGIYNEQFF
TRBJ2-3	NA	TRBV9	few	TGTGCCAGCAGCGTAGATGCAGCGGAGGATACGCAGTATTTT	CASSVDAAEDTQYF
TRBJ2-2	TRBD1	TRBV10-3	NA	TGTGCCATCGAACAGGGGCTGAACACCGGGGAGCTGTTTTTT	CAIEQGLNTGELFF
TRBJ1-5	NA	TRBV20-1	few	TGCAGTGCTAGACCCGCTTATAGCAATCAGCCCCAGCATTTT	CSARPAYSNQPQHF
TRBJ2-2	TRBD1	TRBV20-1	NA	TGCAGTGCTAGAGATCCTGGGACAGCTAACACCGGGGAGCTGTTTTTT	CSARDPGTANTGELFF
TRBJ2-7	TRBD1	TRBV20-1	NA	TGCAGTGCTCTAGAGTCGGGACAGGGGATTTACGAGCAGTACTTC	CSALESGQGIYEQYF
TRBJ1-1	NA	TRBV2	few	TGTGCCAGCAGTGAAGGACAGAGCAACACTGAAGCTTTCTTT	CASSEGQSNTEAFF
TRBJ2-1	TRBD1	TRBV11-1	few	TGTGCCAGCAGAGGGGGCGAAGATCAGTTCTTC	CASRGGEDQFF
TRBJ1-1	NA	TRBV12-3/TRBV12-4	many	TGTGCCAGCAGTTTGAGGCAGGGCACTGAAGCTTTCTTT	CASSLRQGTEAFF
TRBJ2-2	NA	TRBV5-4	NA	TGTGCCAGCAGCTGGGGGGGACAGAACACCGGGGAGCTGTTTTTT	CASSWGGQNTGELFF
TRBJ2-7	NA	TRBV27	NA	TGTGCCAGCAGTTTAGAGGACAGTGGGGTTTACGAGCAGTACTTC	CASSLEDSGVYEQYF
TRBJ2-7	NA	TRBV7-6	few	TGTGCCAGCAGCTCAGACCTATCCTACGAGCAGTACTTC	CASSSDLSYEQYF
TRBJ1-1	TRBD1	TRBV10-2	few	TGCGCCAGCAACCTTGGACAGGGAGGCACTGAAGCTTTCTTT	CASNLGQGGTEAFF
TRBJ2-1	NA	TRBV10-3	NA	TGTGCCATCAGTGGCCTTACTACCCGCTCCTACAATGAGCAGTTCTTC	CAISGLTTRSYNEQFF
TRBJ2-7	NA	TRBV7-2	NA	TGTGCCAGCAGCTTAGTGGGGTCACCCATACTTACCTACGAGCAGTACTTC	CASSLVGSPILTYEQYF
TRBJ2-7	NA	TRBV11-2	NA	TGTGCCGGAATCAGGACGGACTCCTACGAGCAGTACTTC	CAGIRTDSYEQYF
TRBJ1-5	TRBD1	TRBV5-5	many	TGTGCCAGCAGCTTGGGGGCCCGGGACAGGGGGAATCAGCCCCAGCATTTT	CASSLGARDRGNQPQHF
TRBJ2-3	NA	TRBV6-2/TRBV6-3	few	TGTGCCAGCAGTTACTCCAGGGTTCCTAGCACAGATACGCAGTATTTT	CASSYSRVPSTDTQYF
TRBJ1-1	TRBD1	TRBV29-1	NA	TGCAGCGTTGGTACCGGGACAGCTAACACTGAAGCTTTCTTT	CSVGTGTANTEAFF
TRBJ2-3	TRBD2	TRBV5-4	NA	TGTGCCAGCAGTCTCGGACTAGCGGGAGATGGGGTGGGCACAGATACGCAGTATTTT	CASSLGLAGDGVGTDTQYF
TRBJ2-1	TRBD2	TRBV6-1	NA	TGTGCCAGCAGTCCGGCTAGCGGGGATTACAATGAGCAGTTCTTC	CASSPASGDYNEQFF
TRBJ2-5	NA	TRBV7-2	few	TGTGCCAGCAGGCAGACGGCCGGGGAGACCCAGTACTTC	CASRQTAGETQYF
TRBJ1-3	NA	TRBV12-3/TRBV12-4	few	TGTGCCAGCTCTGGGGGCTCCCACTCTGGAAACACCATATATTTT	CASSGGSHSGNTIYF
TRBJ2-7	NA	TRBV20-1	NA	TGCAGTGCTAGTAGCCCTTCCTACGAGCAGTACTTC	CSASSPSYEQYF
TRBJ2-1	TRBD2	TRBV5-1	many	TGCGCCAGCAGCTTGGGTAGCGGGAGTATCGTTAATGAGCAGTTCTTC	CASSLGSGSIVNEQFF
TRBJ2-1	NA	TRBV20-1	few	TGCAGTGCTAGACGGGACCCAGCCTACAGTGAGCAGTTCTTC	CSARRDPAYSEQFF
TRBJ2-7	NA	TRBV12-3/TRBV12-4	many	TGTGCCAGCAGGGACCGGTACGAGCAGTACTTC	CASRDRYEQYF